This TCR beta chain was sequenced in a study of blood T cell repertoires in COVID-19. Across the study: Acute-phase and convalescent COVID-19 samples originated in the United States, Italy and Spain. PBMCs, B-cell-depleted T cells, or T cells were the source of the cDNA or gDNA that made up the material.

Data came from immunoSEQ multiplex PCR; TCRdb stores just in-frame clones and leaves some out. This table has nearly 85,000 clones, around 83% appearing once. The germline V gene has CDR1 MNHEY and CDR2 SVGAGI. There are 16 residues in the CDR3. Trimming took off 4 bases at V and 0 bases at J, with 13 bases between the two ends. This TCR derives from a woman aged 55-75 years with acute or convalescent COVID-19. Sequencing input: peripheral blood. The V and J genes are TRBV6-5 and TRBJ1-3, with D uncertain. The CDR3 bases are TGTGCCAGCAGTTCCACTGTTCTCTACTCTGGAAACACCATATATTTT. This translates into CASSSTVLYSGNTIYF.